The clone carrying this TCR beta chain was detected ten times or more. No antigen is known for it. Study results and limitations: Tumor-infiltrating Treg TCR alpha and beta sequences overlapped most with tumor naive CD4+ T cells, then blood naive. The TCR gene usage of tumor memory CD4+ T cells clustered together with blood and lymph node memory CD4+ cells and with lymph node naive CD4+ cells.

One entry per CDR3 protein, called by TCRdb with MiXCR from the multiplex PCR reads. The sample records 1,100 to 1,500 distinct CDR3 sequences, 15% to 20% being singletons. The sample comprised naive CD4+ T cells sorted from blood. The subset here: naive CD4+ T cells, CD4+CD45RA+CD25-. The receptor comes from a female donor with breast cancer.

CDR3 protein: CASSPHPGGQANYGYTF. The CDR3 region has the DNA TGTGCCAGCAGTCCCCACCCGGGTGGACAAGCTAACTATGGCTACACCTTC. The chain joins TRBV12-3 or TRBV12-4 to TRBJ1-2; TRBD1 is a possible D gene (5 bases). The CDR3 runs 17 residues. V lost 5 bases and J 0 bases, leaving 19 bases between the germline ends.